This T cell receptor (beta chain) appears in the sequencing data of a study of long-term antiretroviral therapy in people with HIV. This CDR3 region has 16 residues. The V end lost 0 bases, the J end lost 0 bases, and 11 bases lay between the germline ends. From germline, CDR1 is SGHRS and CDR2 YFSETQ. The assay used was immunoSEQ (version v3.0), run at survey level. Repertoires were generated with immunoSEQ multiplex PCR, while TCRdb's copy carries only in-frame clones and drops some. The sample contains 25,000 to 30,000 clones, over 80% of which appear only once. Source: unsorted PBMCs, taken 3.2 years before starting antiretroviral therapy. The sequence derives from a man aged 45-60 years with HIV. The gene calls are TRBV5-1 and TRBJ2-3; D gene unclear. The CDR3 region is CASSLAAATSTDTQYF. The CDR3 nucleotides read TGCGCCAGCAGCTTGGCCGCCGCGACTAGCACAGATACGCAGTATTTT.